The 6 T cell receptor beta chains given below trace back to one sample, sequenced in a study of identical twins (dated by TCRdb to the mid-2010s). The library came from 5' RACE. TCRdb shows the sequencer as Illumina HiSeq 2000. The raw public data were reprocessed by TCRdb itself: fastp quality trimming at Q25, MiXCR clonotype calling, in-frame beta chains only. Rows are combined by CDR3 protein, so each entry shows the most common genes and DNA. In this sample the table shows more than 600,000 distinct CDR3 sequences, around a sixth of which occur a single time. The ten most abundant clones make up 13% of the sample. Separately, the same data were catalogued under a study of T cells expressing NK-cell markers.

Sequencing was done on a sample of PBMCs. The receptors come from a woman between 18 and 30 years old in good health.

J is TRBJ2-1 and V is TRBV6-2 or TRBV6-3; 11 bases are a match to TRBD2. CDR3 length: 13 residues. Germline lookup yields CDR1 MNHEY and CDR2 SVGEGT. J was trimmed by 12 bases and V by 8 bases; bases with no gene match: 9. As DNA, the CDR3 is TGTGCCAGCCGGGCTAGCGGGGGGCGGGGGCAGTTCTTC. This translates into CASRASGGRGQFF.

This clonotype was found many times. The chain carries TRBV20-1 and TRBJ1-2; 7 positions agree with TRBD1. The V gene end was trimmed by 2 bases and the J gene end by 8 bases; junction bases not matched to a gene: 14. Germline CDR1 DFQATT, CDR2 SNEGSKA (reference sequence). The CDR3 is 15 residues long. CDR3 loop: CSARKGAIAMAGYTF. The CDR3 DNA reads as TGCAGTGCTAGAAAGGGGGCTATTGCGATGGCGGGCTACACCTTC.

The table lists this clonotype with a few counts. This rearrangement joins TRBV10-3 to TRBJ1-2, with a possible D match to TRBD1 (5 bases). CDR1 ENHRY and CDR2 SYGVKD come from the germline V gene. This CDR3 contains 13 residues. The ends were cut back, 8 bases at V and 5 bases at J, with 15 bases in the middle. CDR3 sequence reads: CAIGAGLSYGYTF. CDR3 DNA: TGTGCCATCGGGGCAGGTCTATCTTATGGCTACACCTTC.

This clonotype has only a few counts. The V and J genes are TRBV6-2 or TRBV6-3 and TRBJ2-1; 11 bases map to TRBD2. The length of the CDR3 is 18 residues. The V gene's germline CDR1 is MNHEY and CDR2 SVGEGT. Trimming at V came to 6 bases and at J to 0 bases, leaving 10 bases not matched to a gene. CDR3 DNA: TGTGCCAGCAGGCCCGGGACTAGCGGTCCGAGCTCCTACAATGAGCAGTTCTTC. Protein product: CASRPGTSGPSSYNEQFF.

Here the CDR3 DNA reads TGTGCCACCAGCGGAGTTGGGCTAGCGGGAGAGCAGTTCTTC. Translated, it gives CATSGVGLAGEQFF. The chain couples TRBV15 to TRBJ2-1; TRBD2 aligns across 9 bases. V trimming: 5 bases; J trimming: 10 bases; junction bases outside the gene matches: 9. Per the germline V gene, CDR1 is LNHNV and CDR2 is YYDKDF (reference sequence). CDR3 length equals 14 residues.

In its sample, this clonotype was seen a few times. J is TRBJ2-5 and V is TRBV20-1; D may match TRBD1 or TRBD2 (5 bases each). The germline V gene has CDR1 DFQATT and CDR2 SNEGSKA (reference sequence). Trimming took 3 bases from V and 2 from J, leaving 16 bases between them. The CDR3 loop spans 15 amino acids. The CDR3 region has the DNA TGCAGTGCTAGGGGAAAGGGGACCTTACAAGAGACCCAGTACTTC. Translated: CSARGKGTLQETQYF.